This T cell receptor beta chain is from a study of blood T cell repertoires in COVID-19. At the level of the study: From the United States, Italy and Spain came samples of acute and convalescent COVID-19.

Per the study methods: For nucleated cells, counts were estimated from reference gene primer amplification. Produced via immunoSEQ multiplex PCR; TCRdb's table is partial and in-frame only. The V and J calls and the clone size are those of that table, but D and trimming were determined from the DNA. The sample records under 300,000 clones, about 80% being singletons. The length of the CDR3 is 15 residues. V was shortened by 7 bases and J by 4 bases, with 19 bases between the two germline ends. Germline CDR1 reads MNHEY; CDR2 reads SVGAGI. This clonotype was obtained from an elderly woman with active or convalescent COVID-19. Source material: peripheral blood. This chain uses TRBV6-5 with TRBJ2-5, with TRBD2 as a possible D gene (5 bases). CDR3 sequence reads: CASTIPGSRPETQYF. DNA for the CDR3: TGTGCCAGCACCATACCGGGATCTCGTCCAGAGACCCAGTACTTC.